A selection of T cell receptor beta chains follows, all from one sample in a study of cytomegalovirus exposure and HLA in healthy donors. Profiled with immunoSEQ multiplex PCR; TCRdb holds only in-frame clones, not every one. In the table there are around 200,000 clones, around 77% of which are singletons. Sequencing used PBMCs. These receptors all stem from a female donor in good health and CMV-seronegative. The CDR3 runs from the conserved cysteine through the conserved F or W. Fields, in order: D gene, J gene, V gene, clone size, CDR3 protein, CDR3 DNA. D genes are given only for firm matches. Some rows have no size entry. The others give once, few or many, or a class for an expanded clone.

d_call: TRBD2
j_call: TRBJ2-7
v_call: TRBV7-6
clone_size: few
cdr3_aa: CASSTPGGTKQYF
cdr3_nt: TGTGCCAGCAGCACCCCGGGGGGGACCAAGCAGTACTTC

d_call: TRBD1
j_call: TRBJ1-5
v_call: TRBV6-5
clone_size: -
cdr3_aa: CASSYYRGSNQPQHF
cdr3_nt: TGTGCCAGCAGTTACTACAGGGGAAGCAATCAGCCCCAGCATTTT

d_call: -
j_call: TRBJ1-1
v_call: TRBV28
clone_size: -
cdr3_aa: CASSYTEAFF
cdr3_nt: TGTGCCAGCTCCTACACTGAAGCTTTCTTT

d_call: TRBD2
j_call: TRBJ2-3
v_call: TRBV2
clone_size: -
cdr3_aa: CAGRTSPDTQYF
cdr3_nt: TGTGCCGGAAGGACTAGCCCAGATACGCAGTATTTT

d_call: TRBD1
j_call: TRBJ1-6
v_call: TRBV18
clone_size: -
cdr3_aa: CASSRDRVNSPLHF
cdr3_nt: TGTGCCAGCTCCAGGGACAGGGTCAATTCACCCCTCCACTTT

d_call: -
j_call: TRBJ2-1
v_call: TRBV6-4
clone_size: many
cdr3_aa: CASSEEAGSYNEQFF
cdr3_nt: TGTGCCAGCAGTGAGGAAGCGGGCTCCTACAATGAGCAGTTCTTC

d_call: -
j_call: TRBJ1-2
v_call: TRBV19
clone_size: -
cdr3_aa: CASSIGRWSYGYTF
cdr3_nt: TGTGCCAGTAGTATAGGCAGGTGGTCCTATGGCTACACCTTC

d_call: -
j_call: TRBJ2-7
v_call: TRBV5-6
clone_size: -
cdr3_aa: CASSLEGGTGRAGQYF
cdr3_nt: TGTGCCAGCAGCTTGGAAGGGGGAACGGGGCGGGCGGGGCAGTACTTC

d_call: TRBD1
j_call: TRBJ1-5
v_call: TRBV29-1
clone_size: few
cdr3_aa: CSVQPGGLNQPQHF
cdr3_nt: TGCAGCGTTCAGCCAGGGGGCCTTAATCAGCCCCAGCATTTT

d_call: -
j_call: TRBJ2-5
v_call: TRBV5-1
clone_size: -
cdr3_aa: CASSHGDSEIGETQYF
cdr3_nt: TGCGCCAGCAGCCACGGGGATAGCGAGATAGGAGAGACCCAGTACTTC

d_call: -
j_call: TRBJ1-5
v_call: TRBV19
clone_size: -
cdr3_aa: CASSMGPGSGNQPQHF
cdr3_nt: TGTGCCAGTAGTATGGGTCCCGGGAGCGGCAATCAGCCCCAGCATTTT

d_call: TRBD2
j_call: TRBJ2-5
v_call: TRBV18
clone_size: -
cdr3_aa: CASSPPPGTSGAPKETQYF
cdr3_nt: TGTGCCAGCTCACCACCACCCGGGACTAGCGGGGCCCCCAAAGAGACCCAGTACTTC

d_call: -
j_call: TRBJ2-1
v_call: TRBV30
clone_size: -
cdr3_aa: CAWSVLGRGTYNEQFF
cdr3_nt: TGTGCCTGGAGTGTACTTGGCAGGGGCACCTACAATGAGCAGTTCTTC

d_call: TRBD2
j_call: TRBJ2-1
v_call: TRBV4-1
clone_size: -
cdr3_aa: CASRYGGAGEQFF
cdr3_nt: TGCGCCAGCAGGTACGGGGGGGCAGGAGAGCAGTTCTTC

d_call: TRBD2
j_call: TRBJ2-5
v_call: TRBV9
clone_size: -
cdr3_aa: CASSARSSGGNQETQYF
cdr3_nt: TGTGCCAGCAGCGCTCGGTCTAGCGGGGGAAACCAAGAGACCCAGTACTTC

d_call: TRBD1
j_call: TRBJ2-5
v_call: TRBV10-3
clone_size: -
cdr3_aa: CAISSGQLQETQYF
cdr3_nt: TGTGCCATCAGCTCGGGACAGTTACAAGAGACCCAGTACTTC

d_call: TRBD1
j_call: TRBJ2-3
v_call: TRBV6-5
clone_size: -
cdr3_aa: CASSRQGSDTQYF
cdr3_nt: TGTGCCAGCAGTCGACAGGGGTCAGATACGCAGTATTTT

d_call: TRBD2
j_call: TRBJ2-7
v_call: TRBV19
clone_size: once
cdr3_aa: CASSIGGTSGTYEQYF
cdr3_nt: TGTGCCAGTAGTATTGGCGGGACTAGCGGGACCTACGAGCAGTACTTC

d_call: TRBD1
j_call: TRBJ2-1
v_call: TRBV4-2
clone_size: few
cdr3_aa: CASSPRQGLGHEQFF
cdr3_nt: TGTGCCAGCAGCCCGCGACAGGGTTTGGGACATGAGCAGTTCTTC

d_call: TRBD2
j_call: TRBJ2-3
v_call: TRBV28
clone_size: -
cdr3_aa: CASKQFRGRRLAGGNTSTDTQYF
cdr3_nt: TGTGCCAGCAAGCAGTTTAGAGGGCGCAGACTAGCGGGAGGGAACACTAGCACAGATACGCAGTATTTT

d_call: TRBD1
j_call: TRBJ2-7
v_call: TRBV19
clone_size: -
cdr3_aa: CASSPGDSFSYEQYF
cdr3_nt: TGTGCCAGTAGTCCCGGGGACAGTTTCTCCTACGAGCAGTACTTC

d_call: -
j_call: TRBJ1-4
v_call: TRBV4-3
clone_size: -
cdr3_aa: CASSQDLGAEYEKLFF
cdr3_nt: TGCGCCAGCAGCCAAGATCTGGGGGCTGAGTATGAAAAACTGTTTTTT

d_call: -
j_call: TRBJ2-7
v_call: TRBV4-1
clone_size: -
cdr3_aa: CASSHHGSYEQYF
cdr3_nt: TGCGCCAGCAGCCATCACGGCTCCTACGAGCAGTACTTC

d_call: -
j_call: TRBJ2-5
v_call: TRBV28
clone_size: -
cdr3_aa: CASSQGGSEETQYF
cdr3_nt: TGTGCCAGCAGTCAAGGGGGTAGCGAGGAGACCCAGTACTTC

d_call: -
j_call: TRBJ1-2
v_call: TRBV7-3
clone_size: -
cdr3_aa: CASSLTGGTAYGYTF
cdr3_nt: TGTGCCAGCAGCTTAACGGGAGGGACCGCCTATGGCTACACCTTC

d_call: -
j_call: TRBJ1-2
v_call: TRBV25-1
clone_size: -
cdr3_aa: CASSESSGHLNGYTF
cdr3_nt: TGTGCCAGCAGTGAATCCTCGGGACATCTGAATGGCTACACCTTC

d_call: -
j_call: TRBJ2-1
v_call: TRBV9
clone_size: -
cdr3_aa: CAGSPPGAGDEQFF
cdr3_nt: TGTGCCGGCAGCCCACCGGGAGCTGGGGATGAGCAGTTCTTC

d_call: -
j_call: TRBJ2-1
v_call: TRBV7-8
clone_size: once
cdr3_aa: CASTPIGTLSYNEQFF
cdr3_nt: TGTGCCAGCACCCCAATCGGGACTCTTTCCTACAATGAGCAGTTCTTC